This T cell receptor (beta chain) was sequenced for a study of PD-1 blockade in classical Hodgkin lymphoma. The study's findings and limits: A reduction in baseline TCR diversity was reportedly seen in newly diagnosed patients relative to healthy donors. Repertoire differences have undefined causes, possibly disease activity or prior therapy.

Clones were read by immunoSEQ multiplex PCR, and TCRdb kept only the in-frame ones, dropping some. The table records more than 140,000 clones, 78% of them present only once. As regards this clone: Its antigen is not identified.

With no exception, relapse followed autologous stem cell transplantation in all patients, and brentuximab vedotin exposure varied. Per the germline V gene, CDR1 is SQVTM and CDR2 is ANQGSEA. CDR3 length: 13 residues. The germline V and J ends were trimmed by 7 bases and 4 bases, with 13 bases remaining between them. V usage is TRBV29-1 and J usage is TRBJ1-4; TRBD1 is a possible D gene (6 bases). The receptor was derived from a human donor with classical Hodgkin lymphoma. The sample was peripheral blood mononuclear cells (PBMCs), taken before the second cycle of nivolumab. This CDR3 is CSARTADNEKLFF. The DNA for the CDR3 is TGCAGCGCCAGGACAGCAGATAATGAAAAACTGTTTTTT.